These 19 T cell receptor beta chains share one sample of origin, sequenced in a study of blood T cells in healthy people across ages. PCR was performed a second time for about 7 to 12 cycles using a sample-barcoded 5' primer and a J-beta primer mix. A single record per CDR3 protein comes from TCRdb applying MiXCR to the 5' RACE reads. The table includes approximately 1,700,000 distinct CDR3 sequences, roughly 43% detected once. Source material: blood. Receptors were obtained from a human donor in good health.

This clonotype was seen a handful of times. The chain carries TRBV6-5 and TRBJ2-1, with 11 bases matching TRBD2. The germline gives CDR1 MNHEY, CDR2 SVGAGI. This CDR3 is built from 16 residues. J gave up 8 bases and V 4 bases, and 10 bases lay outside the gene matches. The CDR3 DNA is TGTGCCAGCAGTTCCGAGGGTAGCGGGGGGGCCCATGAGCAGTTCTTC. This encodes CASSSEGSGGAHEQFF.

This clonotype has just a few counts. The V gene is TRBV5-5, the J gene TRBJ2-7; tentatively, D is TRBD1 (6 bases). This CDR3 contains 15 residues. V gave up 4 bases and J gave up 4 bases, with 18 bases separating them. Germline V gene sequence: CDR1 SGHKS, CDR2 YYEKEE (reference sequence). CDR3 residues: CASSPGHLRAYEQYF. Here the CDR3 DNA reads TGTGCCAGCAGCCCGGGACACCTAAGGGCATACGAGCAGTACTTC.

The gene calls are TRBV7-8 and TRBJ1-5, with D uncertain. Between the trimmed V and J ends, which lost 3 bases and 0 bases, there was a span of 9 bases. The CDR3 is made up of 15 amino acids. Germline V gene data show CDR1 as SGHVS and CDR2 as FQNEAQ. For the CDR3, the DNA is TGTGCCAGCAGCTTGCAAGAGTTTAGCAATCAGCCCCAGCATTTT. The encoded protein is CASSLQEFSNQPQHF.

The chain has TRBV11-1 and TRBJ2-5, with D possibly called TRBD1 or TRBD2 (5 bases each). The end of the DNA is better explained by TRBJ2-7, so the J call may be wrong. From germline, CDR1 is SGHAT and CDR2 FQDESV (reference sequence). This CDR3 is 14 amino acids long. Here the CDR3 reads CASSLSGRPCEQYF. CDR3 DNA sequence: TGTGCCAGCAGCTTATCGGGACGACCCTGCGAGCAGTACTTC.

Points on this clonotype: A much larger clone lies a single base off, so this may be a read error. This chain uses TRBV11-2 with TRBJ2-3, with 8 nucleotides matching TRBD2. The junction had 10 bases not matched to a gene; V was cut back by 4 bases and J by 4 bases. This CDR3 has 16 residues. Germline V gene lookup returns CDR1 SGHAT and CDR2 FQNNGV. This chain's CDR3 is CASSSGKRGIADTQYF. In nucleotides, the CDR3 is TGTGCCAGCAGCTCAGGAAAGCGGGGGATCGCAGATACGCAGTATTTT.

The chain couples TRBV15 to TRBJ1-5; no clear D. The V end was cut by 0 bases, the J end by 4 bases, with 10 bases between. CDR1 and CDR2 from the germline V gene are LNHNV and YYDKDF (reference sequence). There are 15 residues in the CDR3. CDR3 DNA: TGTGCCACCAGCAGAGATCGAGTACCTAATCAGCCCCAGCATTTT. It is translated as CATSRDRVPNQPQHF.

The table lists this clonotype with many counts. The V call is TRBV20-1, the J call TRBJ2-3, with D perhaps TRBD1 (6 bases). Trimming left V 3 bases short and J 2 bases short, with 15 bases between. This CDR3 contains 15 residues. From germline, CDR1 is DFQATT and CDR2 SNEGSKA (reference sequence). The CDR3 DNA reads TGCAGTGCTAGGGATACAGGGATCCCCACAGATACGCAGTATTTT. Protein: CSARDTGIPTDTQYF.

The chain recombines TRBV7-2 with TRBJ1-2, with 10 bases aligning to TRBD1. CDR1 is SGHTA and CDR2 is FQGNSA in the germline V gene. This CDR3 has 14 residues. The V gene end was trimmed by 6 bases and the J gene end by 5 bases; junction bases not matched to a gene: 6. The CDR3 nucleotides are TGTGCCAGCAGTAGACAGGGGGCGCAATATGGCTACACCTTC. Its translation is CASSRQGAQYGYTF.

This chain connects TRBV6-2 or TRBV6-3 to TRBJ2-6; 10 bases agree with TRBD1. V trimming: 7 bases; J trimming: 4 bases; junction bases outside the gene matches: 7. CDR1 MNHEY and CDR2 SVGEGT come from the germline V gene. This CDR3 has 16 residues. The CDR3: CASTRDRGLGANVLTF. CDR3 bases: TGTGCCAGCACCCGGGACAGGGGCCTCGGGGCCAACGTCCTGACTTTC.

J is TRBJ2-5 and V is TRBV7-9; TRBD2 matches 14 bases. Germline V gene sequence: CDR1 SEHNR, CDR2 FQNEAQ (reference sequence). Trimming took 5 bases from V and 11 from J; bases not matched to a gene: 13. There are 16 residues in the CDR3. The CDR3 DNA is TGTGCCAGCAGCCAAGGACTAGCGGGGGGAGGCGATGAGCAGTACTTC. It yields the protein CASSQGLAGGGDEQYF.

CDR3 loop: CATSRDRGLSGYTF. The CDR3 nucleotides are TGTGCCACCAGCAGAGACAGGGGGCTTTCTGGCTACACCTTC. The chain carries TRBV15 and TRBJ1-2; 8 bases are shared with TRBD1. Germline V lookup: CDR1 LNHNV, CDR2 YYDKDF (reference sequence). J lost 7 bases, V lost 0 bases, and 4 bases had no gene match. The CDR3 is 14 amino acids. The entire variable domain, with the rest obtained from reference TRBV15 and TRBJ1-2, is as follows: DAMVIQNPRYQVTQFGKPVTLSCSQTLNHNVMYWYQQKSSQAPKLLFHYYDKDFNNEADTPDNFQSRRPNTSFCFLDIRSPGLGDTAMYLCATSRDRGLSGYTFGSGTRLTVV.

The chain is built from TRBV20-1 and TRBJ1-2; D might be TRBD1 (6 bases). CDR1 is DFQATT and CDR2 is SNEGSKA in the germline V gene (reference sequence). The CDR3 has 13 amino acids. For the CDR3, the DNA is TGCAGGCCGAAGCCGGGGGCGTCGGGAGGCTACACCTTC. Translating it yields CRPKPGASGGYTF.

The chain joins TRBV6-2 or TRBV6-3 to TRBJ1-1, with D unclear. Trimming left V 2 bases short and J 0 bases short, with 7 bases between. The CDR3 extends over 14 amino acids. CDR1 and CDR2 (germline): MNHEY, SVGEGT. CDR3 DNA sequence: TGTGCCAGCAGTTACGGTGAAATGAACACTGAAGCTTTCTTT. It yields the protein CASSYGEMNTEAFF.

The chain uses TRBV5-6 and TRBJ1-1; TRBD1 agrees at 7 bases. In germline, CDR1 is SGHDT, CDR2 YYEEEE. The CDR3 runs to 17 residues. The J segment lost 0 bases and the V segment lost 3 bases, leaving 11 bases of the junction unmatched. For the CDR3, the DNA is TGTGCCAGCAGCTACCAATCCACCGGGACAGTGAACACTGAAGCTTTCTTT. The encoded protein is CASSYQSTGTVNTEAFF.

V usage is TRBV6-5 and J usage is TRBJ2-3; no clear D. The CDR3 spans 14 residues. Germline CDR1 reads MNHEY; CDR2 reads SVGAGI. Deletions cut 5 bases from V and 1 base from J, with 10 bases between. The CDR3 protein is CASSQARGTDTQYF. For the CDR3, the DNA is TGTGCCAGCAGTCAAGCCAGAGGCACAGATACGCAGTATTTT.

This clonotype was detected once. The J gene is TRBJ2-1, the V gene TRBV7-3; D is possibly TRBD1 or TRBD2 (5 bases each). This CDR3 contains 13 residues. Looked up from germline, CDR1 is SGHTA and CDR2 is FQGTGA. V dropped 5 bases and J dropped 7 bases, with 12 bases sitting between them. The CDR3 sequence: CASSEGFRNEQFF. CDR3 DNA: TGTGCCAGCAGCGAGGGGTTCAGGAATGAGCAGTTCTTC.

This clonotype came up once. The J gene is TRBJ2-1, the V gene TRBV20-1, with D possibly matching TRBD2 (5 bases). The CDR3 consists of 15 residues. The germline CDR1 and CDR2 sequences are DFQATT and SNEGSKA (reference sequence). Between the trimmed V and J ends, which lost 2 bases and 2 bases, there was a span of 13 bases. CDR3 coding DNA: TGCAGTGCTAGAAAGGCTAGCCATACCTACAATGAGCAGTTCTTC. Translated: CSARKASHTYNEQFF.

The rearrangement links TRBV20-1 to TRBJ2-7, with 7 positions matching TRBD1. The germline V gene has CDR1 DFQATT and CDR2 SNEGSKA (reference sequence). V was clipped by 6 bases and J by 2 bases; unmatched bases: 10. The CDR3 spans 14 residues. DNA for the CDR3: TGCAGTGCCTTTAACCGGGACAGTACCTACGAGCAGTACTTC. This translates into CSAFNRDSTYEQYF.

In this sample, this clonotype turned up a few times. The J gene is TRBJ2-1, the V gene TRBV15; D is perhaps TRBD2 (6 bases). V gave up 2 bases and J gave up 2 bases, with 16 bases separating them. CDR3 size: 17 residues. Looked up from germline, CDR1 is LNHNV and CDR2 is YYDKDF (reference sequence). Here the CDR3 DNA reads TGTGCCACCAGCAGAAGGCATGGAGCTAGCGCCTACAATGAGCAGTTCTTC. Translated: CATSRRHGASAYNEQFF.